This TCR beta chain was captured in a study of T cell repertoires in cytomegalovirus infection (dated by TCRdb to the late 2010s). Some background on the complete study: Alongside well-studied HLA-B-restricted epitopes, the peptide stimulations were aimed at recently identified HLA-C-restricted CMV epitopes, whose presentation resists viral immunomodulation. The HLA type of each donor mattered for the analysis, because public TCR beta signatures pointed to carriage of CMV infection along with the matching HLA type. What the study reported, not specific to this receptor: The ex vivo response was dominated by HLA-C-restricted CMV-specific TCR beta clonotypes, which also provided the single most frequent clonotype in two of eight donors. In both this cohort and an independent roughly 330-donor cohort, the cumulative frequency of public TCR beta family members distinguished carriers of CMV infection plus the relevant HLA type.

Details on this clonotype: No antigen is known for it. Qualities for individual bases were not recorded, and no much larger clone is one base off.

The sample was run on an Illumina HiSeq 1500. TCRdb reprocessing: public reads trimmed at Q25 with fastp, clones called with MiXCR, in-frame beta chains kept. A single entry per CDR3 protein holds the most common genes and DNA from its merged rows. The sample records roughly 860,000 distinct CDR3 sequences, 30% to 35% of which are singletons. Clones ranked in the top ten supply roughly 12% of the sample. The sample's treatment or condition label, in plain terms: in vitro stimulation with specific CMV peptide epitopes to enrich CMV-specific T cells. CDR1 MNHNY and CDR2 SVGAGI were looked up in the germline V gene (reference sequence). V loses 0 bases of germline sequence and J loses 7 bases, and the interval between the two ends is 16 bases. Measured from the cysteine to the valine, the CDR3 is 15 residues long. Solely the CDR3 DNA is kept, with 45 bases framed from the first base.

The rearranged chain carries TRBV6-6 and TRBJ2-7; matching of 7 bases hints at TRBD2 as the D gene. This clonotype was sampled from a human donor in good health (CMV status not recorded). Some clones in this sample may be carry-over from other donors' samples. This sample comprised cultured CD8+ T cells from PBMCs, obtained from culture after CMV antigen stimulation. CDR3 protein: CASSYSGGGGAEQYV. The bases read TGTGCCAGCAGTTACTCGGGCGGCGGGGGCGCTGAGCAGTACGTC.